A selection of T cell receptor beta chains follows, all from one sample in a study of cytomegalovirus exposure and HLA in healthy donors. The data were produced by immunoSEQ multiplex PCR, yet TCRdb's version contains in-frame clones alone and is incomplete. This table holds 55,000 to 80,000 clones, 75% found once. Sample: PBMCs. The receptors stem from a man in his 70s in good health and CMV-seronegative. The conserved cysteine and the conserved F or W are not part of the CDR3 here. Fields, in order: J gene, D gene, V gene, CDR3 protein. A D gene is named only where the DNA matches it firmly.

J: TRBJ2-3; D: TRBD1; V: TRBV5-1; CDR3: ASSVPQGSIADTQY
J: TRBJ2-1; D: .; V: TRBV7-9; CDR3: ASSLARDEQF
J: TRBJ2-1; D: .; V: TRBV13; CDR3: ASSLAGSYNEQF
J: TRBJ2-5; D: .; V: TRBV6-5; CDR3: ASSLQQGIEQY
J: TRBJ2-7; D: TRBD1; V: TRBV7-9; CDR3: ASSLRDRGLRRYEQY
J: TRBJ1-4; D: .; V: TRBV7-2; CDR3: ASSPYATNEKLF
J: TRBJ2-1; D: TRBD2; V: TRBV7-2; CDR3: ASSLSLAGGGNEQF
J: TRBJ2-1; D: TRBD2; V: TRBV6-1; CDR3: ASSEGSSRRERRDEQF
J: TRBJ2-1; D: TRBD1; V: TRBV7-2; CDR3: ASSSGGYSSNEQF
J: TRBJ1-2; D: TRBD1; V: TRBV7-9; CDR3: ASSLLAGTGILTYGYT
J: TRBJ2-7; D: TRBD2; V: TRBV6-5; CDR3: ASSCSPAREGEQY
J: TRBJ2-5; D: .; V: TRBV7-9; CDR3: ASSPGRQGETQY
J: TRBJ2-2; D: TRBD2; V: TRBV28; CDR3: ASSHHVWEGRELF
J: TRBJ2-1; D: TRBD2; V: TRBV15; CDR3: ATSLAGGLYNEQF
J: TRBJ2-2; D: TRBD2; V: TRBV30; CDR3: AWSQGRLALANTGELF
J: TRBJ2-3; D: TRBD1; V: TRBV7-2; CDR3: ASSPAGGIDTQY
J: TRBJ1-5; D: .; V: TRBV6-6; CDR3: ASRAQGSDNQPQH
J: TRBJ1-2; D: .; V: TRBV28; CDR3: ASSPGQGLGYGYT
J: TRBJ1-1; D: .; V: TRBV7-5; CDR3: ARSSRQGGTEAF
J: TRBJ2-5; D: TRBD2; V: TRBV6-6; CDR3: ASSSRGLAVWEQY
J: TRBJ1-1; D: .; V: TRBV18; CDR3: ASSPGEGTEAF
J: TRBJ2-5; D: .; V: TRBV19; CDR3: ASRKTRKSETQY
J: TRBJ2-2; D: TRBD2; V: TRBV5-1; CDR3: ASSWTSGANTGELF